The 27 T cell receptor beta chains given below trace back to one sample, sequenced in a study of T-cell memory formation after mild COVID-19. TCRdb re-analysed the 5' RACE reads in MiXCR, keeping a single row per CDR3 protein. The data hold some 260,000 distinct CDR3 sequences, with roughly 15% observed a single time. Specimen: PBMCs or a T cell subset sorted from them (not recorded which). All receptors derive from a young man who had mild COVID-19 (a few samples of this study predate the infection). Cell type and time point are not known.

Ten or more counts support this clonotype. The chain joins TRBV4-1 to TRBJ2-3, with unresolved D. The CDR3 has 14 residues. Per germline, CDR1 MGHRA and CDR2 YSYEKL. V lost 1 base and J lost 4, with 9 bases in between. The CDR3 protein is CASSQGPESDTQYF. The CDR3 DNA follows: TGCGCCAGCAGCCAAGGTCCAGAATCAGATACGCAGTATTTT.

This clonotype has a handful of counts. The junction departs from the called germline gene at one end, perhaps through a read error. The chain has TRBV7-2 and TRBJ2-1, with 10 bases fitting TRBD2. Germline V gives CDR1 SGHTA, CDR2 FQGNSA. The CDR3 has 15 residues. CDR3 residues: CASSLAGGLGNEQFF. As DNA, the CDR3 is TGTGCCAGCAGTTTAGCGGGGGGCTTGGGGAATGAGCAGTTCTTC.

This chain links TRBV6-5 with TRBJ2-3, with 7 nucleotides matching TRBD1. CDR3 length: 14 residues. Germline CDR1 reads MNHEY; CDR2 reads SVGAGI. Trimming took 0 bases from V and 6 from J; bases not matched to a gene: 3. The CDR3 spells CASSYSTGRDTQYF. The CDR3 DNA is TGTGCCAGCAGTTACTCGACAGGGCGGGATACGCAGTATTTT.

This clonotype has a handful of counts. The chain couples TRBV7-3 to TRBJ2-5; perhaps TRBD1 as D (6 bases). Trimming removed 5 bases at V and 7 bases at J, with 14 bases between. The CDR3 consists of 13 residues. Germline CDR1 is SGHTA and CDR2 is FQGTGA. CDR3 amino acids: CASSSQGIGTQYF. As DNA, the CDR3 is TGTGCCAGCAGCAGCCAGGGGATTGGGACCCAGTACTTC.

This clonotype was observed a handful of times. This sequence joins TRBV20-1 and TRBJ1-1, with a possible D match to TRBD1 (5 bases). V gave up 2 bases and J gave up 3 bases, with 13 bases separating them. Germline lookup yields CDR1 DFQATT and CDR2 SNEGSKA (reference sequence). The CDR3 runs 14 residues. For the CDR3, the DNA is TGCAGTGCTAGAACTTCGGGCAGGGACACTGAAGCTTTCTTT. Its protein is CSARTSGRDTEAFF.

This clonotype was seen many times. The chain joins TRBV11-2 to TRBJ2-5; D ambiguous. This CDR3 comprises 13 residues. Trimming took off 5 bases at V and 2 bases at J, with 9 bases between the two ends. Germline V gives CDR1 SGHAT, CDR2 FQNNGV. CDR3 in DNA: TGTGCCAGCAGCGGCGACGGGCAAGAGACCCAGTACTTC. It translates to CASSGDGQETQYF.

The chain is built from TRBV2 and TRBJ2-1; D uncertain. The germline gives CDR1 SNHLY, CDR2 FYNNEI. The CDR3 extends over 13 amino acids. With 7 bases removed from V and 0 bases from J, the gap between germline ends came to 7 bases. CDR3 bases: TGTGCCAGCATAACGGACTCCTACAATGAGCAGTTCTTC. Translating gives CASITDSYNEQFF.

This clonotype showed up just a few times. The V gene is TRBV5-6, the J gene TRBJ1-1, with a possible D match to TRBD1 (5 bases). This CDR3 region has 14 residues. In germline, CDR1 is SGHDT, CDR2 YYEEEE. The V gene lost 4 bases and the J gene lost 6 bases, with 16 bases spanning the gap. The CDR3 reads CASSMGFRVAEAFF. DNA of the CDR3: TGTGCCAGCAGCATGGGGTTCAGGGTGGCTGAAGCTTTCTTT.

This clonotype has more than one count but fewer than ten. This sequence joins TRBV20-1 and TRBJ1-1; possibly TRBD1 for D (5 bases). V lost 3 bases and J 8 bases, leaving 10 bases between the germline ends. This CDR3 region has 11 residues. Germline V gene data show CDR1 as DFQATT and CDR2 as SNEGSKA (reference sequence). CDR3 nucleotide sequence: TGCAGTGCTAGGGGGTGGGGCGAAGCTTTCTTT. Protein: CSARGWGEAFF.

This clonotype was observed a few times. The V gene is TRBV7-9, the J gene TRBJ1-6; D uncertain. This CDR3 is built from 12 residues. Germline V gene data show CDR1 as SEHNR and CDR2 as FQNEAQ (reference sequence). V dropped 8 bases and J dropped 8 bases, with 10 bases sitting between them. The CDR3 is CASRYGDSPLHF. The CDR3 DNA sequence: TGTGCCAGCCGTTATGGGGATTCACCCCTCCACTTT. The full variable domain, completed using reference TRBV7-9 and TRBJ1-6, is DTGVSQNPRHKITKRGQNVTFRCDPISEHNRLYWYRQTLGQGPEFLTYFQNEAQLEKSRLLSDRFSAERPKGSFSTLEIQRTEQGDSAMYLCASRYGDSPLHFGNGTRLTVT.

This clonotype was found many times. The chain recombines TRBV7-9 with TRBJ2-1; D perhaps matches TRBD1 (6 bases). The CDR3 is made up of 15 amino acids. Per germline, CDR1 SEHNR and CDR2 FQNEAQ (reference sequence). V was trimmed by 6 bases and J by 7 bases, leaving 19 bases between them. As DNA, the CDR3 is TGTGCCAGCAGTCCACAGGGTGTGGCCCTTAATGAGCAGTTCTTC. It specifies CASSPQGVALNEQFF.

As concerns this clonotype: Relative to the germline gene, one junction end is altered; a read error may explain this. This rearrangement joins TRBV5-8 to TRBJ1-5, with 8 nucleotides matching TRBD1. CDR1 and CDR2 (germline): SGHTS, YDEGEE. This CDR3 is built from 17 residues. This CDR3 reads CASSLGDRSLSNQPQHF. The CDR3 DNA is TGTGCAAGCAGCTTGGGGGACAGGTCTTTAAGCAATCAGCCCCAGCATTTT.

A few counts support this clonotype. This chain uses TRBV5-1 with TRBJ2-2; D gene unclear. Germline loops: CDR1 SGHRS, CDR2 YFSETQ. V dropped 0 bases and J dropped 3 bases, with 6 bases sitting between them. The CDR3 runs 14 residues. CDR3 sequence: CASSLEGYTGELFF. The CDR3 bases are TGCGCCAGCAGCTTGGAAGGGTACACCGGGGAGCTGTTTTTT.

The rearrangement uses TRBV24-1 and TRBJ1-5, with a weak D call TRBD1 (5 bases). Per germline, CDR1 KGHDR and CDR2 SFDVKD. V was cut by 9 bases and J by 2 bases, with 7 bases left in between. This CDR3 contains 12 residues. The CDR3 nucleotides read TGTGCCACCGGAGGGGGCAATCAGCCCCAGCATTTT. This codes for CATGGGNQPQHF.

V is TRBV9 and J is TRBJ1-1, with D possibly TRBD1 on 6 matching bases. The ends were cut back, 3 bases at V and 4 bases at J, with 13 bases in the middle. This CDR3 contains 14 residues. CDR1 is SGDLS, CDR2 YYNGEE, per germline. In DNA, the CDR3 is TGTGCCAGCAGCGAGGGGGATTCGGGCACTGAAGCTTTCTTT. As protein: CASSEGDSGTEAFF. Together with reference TRBV9 and TRBJ1-1, the CDR3 gives the full variable domain: DSGVTQTPKHLITATGQRVTLRCSPRSGDLSVYWYQQSLDQGLQFLIQYYNGEERAKGNILERFSAQQFPDLHSELNLSSLELGDSALYFCASSEGDSGTEAFFGQGTRLTVV.

There are many counts of this clonotype. The gene calls are TRBV12-3 or TRBV12-4 and TRBJ2-2, with D possibly matching TRBD2 (5 bases). The ends were cut back, 2 bases at V and 3 bases at J, with 7 bases in the middle. CDR3 length equals 14 residues. DNA for the CDR3: TGTGCCAGCAGTTTAAACGGGGACACCGGGGAGCTGTTTTTT. Translated: CASSLNGDTGELFF.

To note about this clonotype: One end of the junction varies from germline; a read error may be responsible. The rearrangement links TRBV4-1 to TRBJ2-4, with D tentatively TRBD1 (6 bases). Germline CDR1 is MGHRA and CDR2 is YSYEKL. This CDR3 has 16 residues. This CDR3 is CASSQVGAGPKGIQCF. Here the CDR3 DNA reads TGCGCCAGCAGCCAAGTGGGGGCTGGCCCCAAGGGCATTCAGTGCTTC.

The chain couples TRBV9 to TRBJ2-1; D not resolved. Trimming pared 0 bases from V and 4 bases from J, leaving 14 bases between. This CDR3 contains 16 residues. Germline V gives CDR1 SGDLS, CDR2 YYNGEE. The CDR3 sequence: CASSVAGTVAYNEQFF. As DNA, the CDR3 is TGTGCCAGCAGCGTAGCTGGTACAGTAGCATACAATGAGCAGTTCTTC. Combining the CDR3 with reference TRBV9 and TRBJ2-1 gives the whole variable domain DSGVTQTPKHLITATGQRVTLRCSPRSGDLSVYWYQQSLDQGLQFLIQYYNGEERAKGNILERFSAQQFPDLHSELNLSSLELGDSALYFCASSVAGTVAYNEQFFGPGTRLTVL.

This clonotype was seen more than once but under ten times. J is TRBJ2-3 and V is TRBV5-4; D unresolved. Trimming stripped 0 bases from V and 2 bases from J, with 10 bases between. Germline V gene lookup returns CDR1 SGHNT and CDR2 YYREEE (reference sequence). The CDR3 is 15 residues long. CDR3 loop: CASSLDARTTDTQYF. CDR3 nucleotides: TGTGCCAGCAGCTTGGATGCACGGACCACAGATACGCAGTATTTT.

This clonotype was recorded a few times. J is TRBJ2-5 and V is TRBV12-5; tentatively, D is TRBD2 (5 bases). The V gene lost 2 bases and the J gene lost 9 bases, with 10 bases spanning the gap. The CDR3 length is 12 residues. Germline V CDR1 and CDR2: LGHNT, FRNRAP. CDR3 bases: TGTGCTAGTGGTTTGCCCGCCGGGGCCCAGTACTTC. Protein: CASGLPAGAQYF.

This clonotype occurred many times. The CDR3 coding sequence is TGTGCCAGCTCACCCGCAGGGAACACTGAAGCTTTCTTT. Its protein is CASSPAGNTEAFF. The V and J genes are TRBV18 and TRBJ1-1, with no clear D. Deletions cut 3 bases from V and 1 base from J, with 6 bases between. Germline CDR1 KGHSH, CDR2 LQKENI. The CDR3 is made up of 13 amino acids.

V is TRBV4-1 and J is TRBJ2-7; D could derive from TRBD1 or TRBD2 (5 bases each). The ends were cut back, 6 bases at V and 3 bases at J, with 15 bases in the middle. This CDR3 comprises 14 residues. Germline V gene sequence: CDR1 MGHRA, CDR2 YSYEKL. CDR3 nucleotides: TGCGCCAGCAGTCCCGGGACCACCTACTACGAGCAGTACTTC. Amino acids: CASSPGTTYYEQYF.

This clonotype was observed a handful of times. This chain uses TRBV20-1 with TRBJ2-3; D is undetermined. CDR1 DFQATT and CDR2 SNEGSKA come from the germline V gene (reference sequence). V was pared by 1 base and J by 7 bases, with 9 bases between. The CDR3 runs to 12 residues. The CDR3: CSARAGMNTQYF. CDR3 sequence (DNA): TGCAGTGCTAGAGCTGGGATGAATACGCAGTATTTT.

At least ten counts were recorded for this clonotype. The V gene is TRBV7-2, the J gene TRBJ2-2; D might be TRBD2 (6 bases). V gave up 2 bases and J gave up 1 base, with 11 bases separating them. Per germline, CDR1 SGHTA and CDR2 FQGNSA. There are 16 residues in the CDR3. The CDR3 DNA reads as TGTGCCAGCAGCTTACAGTCCGGGGGGAACACCGGGGAGCTGTTTTTT. As protein: CASSLQSGGNTGELFF.

The rearrangement uses TRBV5-1 and TRBJ1-3; D is possibly TRBD1 (5 bases). V gave up 0 bases and J gave up 0 bases, with 10 bases separating them. CDR3 length equals 16 residues. In germline, CDR1 is SGHRS, CDR2 YFSETQ. CDR3 amino acids: CASSLEGLNSGNTIYF. CDR3 in DNA: TGCGCCAGCAGCTTGGAGGGACTAAACTCTGGAAACACCATATATTTT.

This clonotype has just a few counts. The chain employs TRBV7-2 and TRBJ1-1; TRBD1 might be the D (6 bases). CDR3 length: 14 residues. Germline V gene sequence: CDR1 SGHTA, CDR2 FQGNSA. Trimming removed 5 bases at V and 1 base at J, with 11 bases between. The CDR3: CASSAFRGNTEAFF. CDR3 bases: TGTGCCAGCAGCGCTTTCAGGGGGAACACTGAAGCTTTCTTT.

In the case of this clonotype: A much larger clone lies a single base off, so this may be a read error. This chain uses TRBV4-3 with TRBJ1-4; the D is unclear. The CDR3 consists of 15 residues. The V gene's germline CDR1 is LGHNA and CDR2 YSLEER. CDR3 sequence: CASSQVAGFNEKLYF. The CDR3 nucleotides read TGCGCCAGCAGCCAAGTGGCGGGATTTAATGAAAAACTGTATTTT.